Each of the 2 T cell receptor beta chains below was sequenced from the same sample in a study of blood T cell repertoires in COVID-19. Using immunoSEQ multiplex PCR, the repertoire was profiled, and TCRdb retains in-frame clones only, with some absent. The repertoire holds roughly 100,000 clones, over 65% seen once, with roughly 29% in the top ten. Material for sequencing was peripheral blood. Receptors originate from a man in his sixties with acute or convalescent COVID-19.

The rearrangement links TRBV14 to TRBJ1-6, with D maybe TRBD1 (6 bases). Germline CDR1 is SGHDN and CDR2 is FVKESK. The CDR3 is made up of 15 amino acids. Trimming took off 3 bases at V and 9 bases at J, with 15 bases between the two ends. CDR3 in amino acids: CASSQRTGGSSPLHF. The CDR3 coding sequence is TGTGCCAGCAGCCAGCGGACGGGGGGCTCTTCACCCCTCCACTTT. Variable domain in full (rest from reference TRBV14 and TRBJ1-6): EAGVTQFPSHSVIEKGQTVTLRCDPISGHDNLYWYRRVMGKEIKFLLHFVKESKQDESGMPNNRFLAERTGGTYSTLKVQPAELEDSGVYFCASSQRTGGSSPLHFGNGTRLTVT.

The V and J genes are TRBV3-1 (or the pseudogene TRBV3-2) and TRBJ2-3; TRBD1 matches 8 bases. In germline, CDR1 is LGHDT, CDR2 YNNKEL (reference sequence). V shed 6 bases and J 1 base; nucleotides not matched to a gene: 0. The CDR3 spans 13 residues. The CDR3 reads CASRTGGTDTQYF. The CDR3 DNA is TGTGCCAGCAGGACAGGGGGCACAGATACGCAGTATTTT.